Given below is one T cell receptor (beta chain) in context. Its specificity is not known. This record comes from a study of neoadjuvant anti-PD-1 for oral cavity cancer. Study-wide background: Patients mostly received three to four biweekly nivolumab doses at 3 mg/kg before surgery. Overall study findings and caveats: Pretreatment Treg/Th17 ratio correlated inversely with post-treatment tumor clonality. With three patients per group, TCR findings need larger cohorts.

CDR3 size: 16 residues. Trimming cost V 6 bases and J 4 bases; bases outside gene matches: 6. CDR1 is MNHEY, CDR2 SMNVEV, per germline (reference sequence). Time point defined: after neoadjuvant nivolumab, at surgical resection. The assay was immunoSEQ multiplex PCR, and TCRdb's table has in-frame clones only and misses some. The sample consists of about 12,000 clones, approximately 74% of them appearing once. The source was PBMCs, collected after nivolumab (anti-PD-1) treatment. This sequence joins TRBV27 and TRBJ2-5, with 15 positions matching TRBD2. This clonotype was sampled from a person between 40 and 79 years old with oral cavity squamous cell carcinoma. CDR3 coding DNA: TGTGCCAGCAGAGGACTAGCGGGAGGGGAAGGAGAGACCCAGTACTTC. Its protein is CASRGLAGGEGETQYF.